This passage covers 28 T cell receptor beta chains from one sample sequenced in a study of T cells in women clearing cervical HPV infection. Assay used: immunoSEQ multiplex PCR; TCRdb lists only in-frame clones, some missing. Across under 45,000 clones, the top ten clones capture about 8% of the sample. Sequencing was carried out using blood buffy coat. Receptors were obtained from a woman between 18 and 70 years old with a cervical HPV16 infection that either progressed to CIN3+ or cleared (not recorded which).

About this clone itself: From the germline J gene comes the end of the CDR3, since the read stops 3 residues before it. The V gene is TRBV19, the J gene TRBJ1-5; 10 bases are shared with TRBD1. Trimming cost V 8 bases and J 7 bases; bases outside gene matches: 8. From germline, CDR1 is LNHDA and CDR2 SQIVND (reference sequence). The CDR3 runs 14 residues. The CDR3 protein is CASGQGGPGQPQHF. The sequenced part of the CDR3 DNA is TGTGCCAGTGGACAGGGGGGCCCCGGACAGCCC.

Of note for this clone: The read falls 3 residues short of the CDR3 end, and the missing part is taken from the germline J gene. V and J are TRBV29-1 and TRBJ1-1; a weak D match, TRBD1 (5 bases). V lost 0 bases and J lost 0, with 11 bases in between. The V gene's germline CDR1 is SQVTM and CDR2 ANQGSEA. CDR3 length: 15 amino acids. The CDR3 sequence: CSVEDEGLVNTEAFF. CDR3 DNA, as far as it was read: TGCAGCGTTGAAGACGAGGGGCTGGTGAACACTGAA.

Remarks on this clone: The read falls 3 residues short of the CDR3 end, and the missing part is taken from the germline J gene. The chain has TRBV19 and TRBJ2-5; tentatively, D is TRBD1 (5 bases). From germline, CDR1 is LNHDA and CDR2 SQIVND (reference sequence). The CDR3 is 13 amino acids. V lost 6 bases and J lost 2, with 10 bases in between. The part of the CDR3 DNA that was read is TGTGCCAGTAGCCGCGACAGTCAAGAGACC. Protein product: CASSRDSQET. The CDR3, in full, reads CASSRDSQETQYF.

Concerning this clone itself: The read halts 3 residues ahead of the CDR3 end, with the missing end drawn from the germline J gene. This sequence joins TRBV20-1 and TRBJ2-2, with D unclear. The length of the CDR3 is 14 residues. V lost 0 bases and J lost 7, with 12 bases in between. CDR1 and CDR2 from the germline V gene are DFQATT and SNEGSKA (reference sequence). The chain's CDR3 is CSARDVNTSGELFF. The CDR3 bases that were read are TGCAGTGCTAGAGATGTGAACACGAGCGGGGAG.

Concerning this clone itself: Read data end 3 residues before the CDR3 end; the end is taken from the germline J gene. V gene TRBV5-1 combines with J gene TRBJ2-1; 7 bases match TRBD2. This CDR3 has 15 amino acids. CDR1 SGHRS and CDR2 YFSETQ come from the germline V gene. V dropped 0 bases and J dropped 6; count of bases not matched to a gene: 6. CDR3 DNA, as far as it was read: TGCGCCAGCAGCTTGGGACTAGCAATCGGCAATGAG. This sequence encodes CASSLGLAIGNE. The entire CDR3 protein reads CASSLGLAIGNEQFF.

Comment on this clone: The CDR3 end lies 3 residues beyond the end of the read and is filled in from the germline J gene. The chain is built from TRBV5-7 and TRBJ1-4, with TRBD1 identical over 7 bases. TRBV5-7 is designated an ORF whose function remains uncertain. After removal of 0 bases from V and 4 bases from J, the junction contained 3 bases not matched to a gene. CDR3 length equals 15 residues. CDR3 DNA (partial): TGTGCCAGCAGCTTGGACAGGGGTATTAATGAAAAA. Amino acid sequence: CASSLDRGINEK. The CDR3 in its entirety is CASSLDRGINEKLFF.

Remarks on this clone: The CDR3 end falls 3 residues outside the read, so it is completed with the germline J gene. The V call is TRBV2, the J call TRBJ1-1; 7 positions agree with TRBD1. In germline, CDR1 is SNHLY, CDR2 FYNNEI. The length of the CDR3 is 13 residues. Germline trimming cut 6 bases from V and 4 bases from J; bases unmatched to any gene: 5. Incomplete CDR3 DNA: TGTGCCAGCAGCCCCGGACAGGCCACTGAA. Translation gives CASSPGQATE. The full CDR3 is CASSPGQATEAFF.

Worth noting for this clone: The junction departs from germline at one end; a sequencing error may be responsible. The read finishes 3 residues shy of the CDR3 end, and the germline J gene is used to complete it. Other DNA variants within this sample encode the same CDR3. The chain couples TRBV19 to TRBJ2-2; 7 bases are shared with TRBD1. This CDR3 spans 14 amino acids. Per germline, CDR1 LNHDA and CDR2 SQIVND (reference sequence). The CDR3 spells CASSINRGTGELFF. The sequenced CDR3 bases are TGTGCCAGTAGTATCAACAGGGGTACCGGAGAG.

With respect to this clone: The sequence runs out 3 residues before the end of the CDR3; the remainder is reconstructed from the germline J gene. V gene TRBV2 combines with J gene TRBJ1-5; a weak D match, TRBD1 (6 bases). The V and J ends lost 4 bases and 4 bases respectively, with 11 bases between them. This CDR3 region has 14 residues. In germline, CDR1 is SNHLY, CDR2 FYNNEI. The CDR3 protein is CASSVLGGNQPQHF. The CDR3 DNA, read in part, is TGTGCCAGCAGTGTCTTAGGGGGTAATCAGCCC.

Turning to this clone: The read stops 3 residues short of the end of the CDR3; the missing end is completed from the germline J gene. The chain links TRBV19 to TRBJ2-4; D unclear. The CDR3 totals 14 residues. Germline V lookup: CDR1 LNHDA, CDR2 SQIVND (reference sequence). V dropped 5 bases and J dropped 0 bases, with 8 bases sitting between them. CDR3 bases read: TGTGCCAGTAGTGTGTCCGGAGCCAAAAACATT. The encoded protein is CASSVSGAKNI. The whole CDR3 sequence is CASSVSGAKNIQYF.

Incomplete CDR3 DNA: TGCAGTGCCTTGGGGGGAGGGGCCTACACCGGGGAG. It is translated as CSALGGGAYTGE. The entire CDR3 is CSALGGGAYTGELFF. The chain has TRBV20-1 and TRBJ2-2; 7 bases map to TRBD2. From the germline J gene comes the end of the CDR3, since the read stops 3 residues before it. The germline CDR1 and CDR2 sequences are DFQATT and SNEGSKA (reference sequence). This CDR3 is 15 amino acids long. Trimming removed 6 bases from V and 3 bases from J; junction bases left unmatched: 10.

As regards this clone: With the read ending 3 residues before the CDR3 end, the germline J gene is used to fill in that end. The chain employs TRBV29-1 and TRBJ1-1; D might be TRBD1 (6 bases). Trimming took off 4 bases at V and 7 bases at J, with 13 bases between the two ends. Germline assignment: CDR1 SQVTM and CDR2 ANQGSEA. The CDR3 runs 12 residues. Partial CDR3 DNA: TGCAGCGTTGTTGGGGACACCGATGAA. This gives the protein CSVVGDTDE. The full CDR3 protein reads CSVVGDTDEAFF.

Incomplete CDR3 DNA: TGTGCCAGCAGTGAGCGGGAGACAGATACG. The encoded protein is CASSERETDT. The whole CDR3 sequence is CASSERETDTQYF. This sequence joins TRBV6-1 and TRBJ2-3, with 7 bases matching TRBD2. The read falls 3 residues short of the CDR3 end, and the missing part is taken from the germline J gene. The germline CDR1 and CDR2 sequences are MNHNS and SASEGT. After removal of 3 bases from V and 3 bases from J, the junction contained 0 bases not matched to a gene. CDR3 length: 13 residues.

CDR3 DNA, as far as it was read: TGTGCCAGTACGGTCGGCGGGGGCAATCAGCCC. Residues: CASTVGGGNQP. The entire CDR3 protein is CASTVGGGNQPQHF. This sequence joins TRBV19 and TRBJ1-5; D gene uncertain. The read gets to within 3 residues of the CDR3 end, and the germline J gene fills in the rest. The CDR3 runs to 14 residues. V was pared by 7 bases and J by 2 bases, with 12 bases between. Germline V gene data show CDR1 as LNHDA and CDR2 as SQIVND (reference sequence).

CDR3 in amino acids: CSATASARNSYNEQFF. The part of the CDR3 DNA that was read is TGCAGTGCAACCGCCAGTGCGCGGAACTCCTACAATGAG. The chain joins TRBV20-1 to TRBJ2-1; D unresolved. The read falls 3 residues short of the CDR3 end, and the missing part is taken from the germline J gene. The ends were cut back, 6 bases at V and 0 bases at J, with 18 bases in the middle. From germline, CDR1 is DFQATT and CDR2 SNEGSKA (reference sequence). The CDR3 totals 16 residues.

The CDR3 reads CASSLTGTGVNQPQHF. CDR3 bases read: TGTGCCAGTAGTTTAACCGGGACAGGGGTCAATCAGCCC. The V call is TRBV19, the J call TRBJ1-5; 10 nucleotides agree with TRBD1. The missing CDR3 end, 3 residues past where the read stops, is filled in from the germline J gene. The CDR3 contains 16 residues. The germline gives CDR1 LNHDA, CDR2 SQIVND (reference sequence). Trimming at V came to 5 bases and at J to 3 bases, leaving 7 bases not matched to a gene.

Points on this clone: Coverage ceases 3 residues before the CDR3 finishes, and the germline J gene fills in the end. J is TRBJ1-5 and V is TRBV19, with no clear D. Trimming removed 0 bases from V and 6 bases from J, with 6 bases in between. CDR3 length: 13 residues. CDR1 and CDR2 from the germline V gene are LNHDA and SQIVND (reference sequence). The sequenced CDR3 bases are TGTGCCAGTAGTATAGATCCGGTTCAGCCC. It codes for CASSIDPVQP. The CDR3 reads in full as CASSIDPVQPQHF.

Concerning this clone itself: From the germline J gene comes the end of the CDR3, since the read stops 3 residues before it. This chain joins TRBV29-1 and TRBJ2-3, with D perhaps matching TRBD2 (5 bases). The V end was cut by 3 bases, the J end by 6 bases, with 13 bases between. In germline, CDR1 is SQVTM, CDR2 ANQGSEA. CDR3 length equals 13 residues. The sequenced part of the CDR3 DNA is TGCAGCGTTGATCCTATAGCGACGGATACG. As protein: CSVDPIATDT. The entire CDR3 sequence reads CSVDPIATDTQYF.

Of note for this clone: The read ends 3 residues early relative to the CDR3; the germline J gene fills the gap. The chain combines TRBV19 with TRBJ2-2; 8 positions match TRBD1. Germline assignment: CDR1 LNHDA and CDR2 SQIVND (reference sequence). The CDR3 is 15 residues long. The ends lost 8 bases at V and 4 bases at J; junction bases unmatched: 9. The sequenced part of the CDR3 DNA is TGTGCCAGTCGAACAGGGGGAACCCTCACCGGGGAG. It yields the protein CASRTGGTLTGE. The entire CDR3 is CASRTGGTLTGELFF. Looking up the rest from reference TRBV19 and TRBJ2-2 gives the full variable domain: DGGITQSPKYLFRKEGQNVTLSCEQNLNHDAMYWYRQDPGQGLRLIYYSQIVNDFQKGDIAEGYSVSREKKESFPLTVTSAQKNPTAFYLCASRTGGTLTGELFFGEGSRLTVL.

Concerning this clone itself: The read gets to within 3 residues of the CDR3 end, and the germline J gene fills in the rest. This chain joins TRBV19 and TRBJ1-1; TRBD1 agrees at 7 bases. The CDR3 is 18 residues long. Germline V gives CDR1 LNHDA, CDR2 SQIVND (reference sequence). V shed 3 bases, J shed 0 bases, and the junction held 13 bases outside the gene matches. The CDR3 bases that were read are TGTGCCAGTAGTATGGTACAGGGGATTCCGATTATGAACACTGAA. Its protein is CASSMVQGIPIMNTE. The whole CDR3 sequence is CASSMVQGIPIMNTEAFF. Drawing the rest from reference TRBV19 and TRBJ1-1, the complete variable domain is DGGITQSPKYLFRKEGQNVTLSCEQNLNHDAMYWYRQDPGQGLRLIYYSQIVNDFQKGDIAEGYSVSREKKESFPLTVTSAQKNPTAFYLCASSMVQGIPIMNTEAFFGQGTRLTVV.

Note on this clone: The read terminates 3 residues ahead of where the CDR3 ends, so the germline J gene completes it. V usage is TRBV7-9 and J usage is TRBJ2-2; TRBD2 matches at 10 bases. V dropped 5 bases and J dropped 6; count of bases not matched to a gene: 6. Germline CDR1 and CDR2: SEHNR and FQNEAQ (reference sequence). The CDR3 extends over 15 amino acids. The CDR3 sequence: CASSPPGLAPGELFF. CDR3 bases read: TGTGCCAGCAGCCCACCGGGACTAGCGCCCGGGGAG.

Points on this clone: Read sequence stops 3 residues before the CDR3 end, and the germline J gene provides the missing end. The chain has TRBV5-1 and TRBJ1-5; 9 bases align to TRBD1. The trim removed 4 bases at V and 7 bases at J, leaving 6 bases unmatched. Germline V gene sequence: CDR1 SGHRS, CDR2 YFSETQ. The CDR3 spans 14 residues. The CDR3 sequence: CASSLRQGGQPQHF. The sequenced part of the CDR3 DNA is TGCGCCAGCAGCCTTCGACAGGGGGGGCAGCCC.

On this clone itself: The read halts 3 residues ahead of the CDR3 end, with the missing end drawn from the germline J gene. J is TRBJ2-1 and V is TRBV18; TRBD2 aligns across 14 bases. Per the germline V gene, CDR1 is KGHSH and CDR2 is LQKENI. CDR3 length: 20 amino acids. Losses at the gene ends were 3 bases for V and 8 bases for J; bases not matched to a gene: 18. CDR3: CASSPSEVGTSGSSLHEQFF. CDR3 bases read: TGTGCCAGCTCACCTTCCGAAGTCGGGACTAGCGGGAGTAGCTTACATGAG. Full variable domain (outside the CDR3, taken from reference TRBV18 and TRBJ2-1): NAGVMQNPRHLVRRRGQEARLRCSPMKGHSHVYWYRQLPEEGLKFMVYLQKENIIDESGMPKERFSAEFPKEGPSILRIQQVVRGDSAAYFCASSPSEVGTSGSSLHEQFFGPGTRLTVL.

As regards this clone: The read gets to within 3 residues of the CDR3 end, and the germline J gene fills in the rest. The chain carries TRBV20-1 and TRBJ2-3, with TRBD2 matching over 9 bases. There are 14 residues in the CDR3. The germline V gene has CDR1 DFQATT and CDR2 SNEGSKA (reference sequence). V was pared by 6 bases and J by 4 bases, with 8 bases of the junction left unmatched. CDR3 bases read: TGCAGTGCCTTCGAAGCGGGAGGACCAGATACG. Its translation: CSAFEAGGPDT. The CDR3, in full, reads CSAFEAGGPDTQYF.

As for this clone: The read gets to within 3 residues of the CDR3 end, and the germline J gene fills in the rest. The chain couples TRBV5-1 to TRBJ1-1, with D possibly being TRBD1 (5 bases). The CDR3 runs to 14 residues. With 0 bases removed from V and 7 bases from J, the gap between germline ends came to 13 bases. The germline V gene encodes CDR1 SGHRS and CDR2 YFSETQ. This chain's CDR3 is CASSLARVVDEAFF. The DNA read from the CDR3 is TGCGCCAGCAGCTTGGCCAGGGTGGTTGATGAA.

As regards this clone: The read is 3 residues too short to cover the CDR3 end, so that end is filled in from the germline J gene. This chain links TRBV6-2 or TRBV6-3 with TRBJ2-7; TRBD2 matches 12 bases. From germline, CDR1 is MNHEY and CDR2 SVGEGT. V lost 7 bases to trimming and J lost 2 bases; unmatched junction nucleotides: 0. CDR3 size: 13 residues. The CDR3 sequence is CASTSGRAYEQYF. The part of the CDR3 DNA that was read is TGTGCCAGCACTAGCGGGAGGGCCTACGAG.

Comments on this clone: The CDR3 extends 3 residues past the end of the read, so its final part is completed from the germline J gene. The V call is TRBV5-1, the J call TRBJ1-1; 7 bases align to TRBD1. Germline CDR1 reads SGHRS; CDR2 reads YFSETQ. The CDR3 is 14 residues long. V lost 0 bases and J lost 7; bases outside the gene matches: 6. CDR3 bases read: TGCGCCAGCAGCTTGGGTAGGGGGCGGAGTGAA. This codes for CASSLGRGRSE. The entire CDR3 sequence reads CASSLGRGRSEAFF.

The CDR3 sequence is CASSDSSGGPGYYNEQFF. The sequenced part of the CDR3 DNA is TGTGCCAGCTCGGACAGTTCGGGAGGGCCTGGGTACTACAATGAG. The chain employs TRBV18 and TRBJ2-1, with 8 bases matching TRBD2. The CDR3 end is not reached by the read, which stops 3 residues before it; the germline J gene fills it in. V lost 6 bases and J lost 3; bases outside the gene matches: 16. Germline lookup yields CDR1 KGHSH and CDR2 LQKENI. This CDR3 has 18 amino acids.